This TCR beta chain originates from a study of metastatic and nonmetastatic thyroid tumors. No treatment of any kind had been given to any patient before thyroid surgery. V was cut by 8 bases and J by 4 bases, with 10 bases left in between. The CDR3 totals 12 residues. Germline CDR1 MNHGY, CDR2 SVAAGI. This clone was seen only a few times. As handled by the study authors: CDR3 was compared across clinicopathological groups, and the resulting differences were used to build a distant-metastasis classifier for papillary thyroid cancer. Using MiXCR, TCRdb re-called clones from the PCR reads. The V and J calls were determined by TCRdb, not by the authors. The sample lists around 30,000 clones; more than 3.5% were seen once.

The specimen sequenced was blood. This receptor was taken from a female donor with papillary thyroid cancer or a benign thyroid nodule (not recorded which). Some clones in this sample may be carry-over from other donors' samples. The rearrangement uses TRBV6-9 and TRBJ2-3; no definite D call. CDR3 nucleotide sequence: TGTGCCAGCTGTTGGAACGCAGATACGCAGTATTTT. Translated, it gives CASCWNADTQYF.